This T cell receptor (beta chain) was documented in a study of blood T cells in healthy people across ages. Isolation recovered at least 6.5 million PBMCs from every sample. The CDR3 has 15 amino acids. The ends were cut back, 0 bases at V and 6 bases at J, with 11 bases in the middle. Germline assignment: CDR1 LGHDT and CDR2 YNNKEL (reference sequence). This clonotype was found a few times. Its antigen is currently unknown. Study results and limitations: Per million T cells, the diversity of TCR beta decreased roughly linearly as age advanced. CMV status of donors was unknown, possibly confounding expanded clonotype changes.

A second PCR of 7 to 11 cycles used a sample-barcoded 5' primer and a J-beta primer mix. TCRdb redid the calling of the 5' RACE reads with MiXCR, one entry per CDR3 protein. The repertoire has 650,000 to 1,000,000 distinct CDR3 sequences, about 34% of them found once; the top ten carry 13%. The receptor comes from a man aged 18 to 29 in good health. J is TRBJ1-4 and V is TRBV3-1; no definite D call. The source material was blood. This CDR3 is CASSQDRFDYEKLFF. As DNA, the CDR3 is TGTGCCAGCAGCCAAGATAGATTCGACTATGAAAAACTGTTTTTT.